This T cell receptor (beta chain) appears in the sequencing data of a study of post-analysis software for immune sequencing data. CDR1 is SGDLS and CDR2 is YYNGEE in the germline V gene. The CDR3 totals 14 residues. V was shortened by 4 bases and J by 6 bases, with 14 bases between the two germline ends. A word on this clonotype: Antigen unknown.

Study-level findings and limits: F-measure co-clustering was strong for batch-matched samples. Patients showed TRBV5-6, TRBV5-1 and TRBV20-1 among five TRBV segments more frequent than in controls.

TCR beta cDNA libraries included unique molecular identifiers. When about 0.95 to 10 million T cells were used, they gave some 520,000 cDNA molecules. TCRdb passed the PCR reads through MiXCR, listing each CDR3 protein once. The repertoire holds about 760,000 distinct CDR3 sequences, with 25% to 30% as singletons. Material: blood. The sequence was collected from a girl under 18 with multiple sclerosis. This rearrangement joins TRBV9 to TRBJ1-5; D perhaps matches TRBD1 (5 bases). The CDR3 nucleotides are TGTGCCAGCAGCCCCAGGGTAGAAGGTCAGCCCCAGCATTTT. This sequence encodes CASSPRVEGQPQHF.